This T cell receptor (beta chain) was recorded in a study of blood T cell repertoires in COVID-19 (dated by TCRdb to about 2020). For context, the study as a whole: Samples covering the acute and convalescent phases of COVID-19 were provided by collaborators in the United States, Italy and Spain. Where available, HLA class I and class II types were taken from metadata supplied by the sample provider and were not determined by assay-based typing. The dataset comprised deeply sampled blood TCRbeta repertoires from subjects exposed to, actively infected with, or recovered from COVID-19. Nearly every sample came with metadata listing a de-identified subject ID, COVID-19 status, age in years and sex. The samples were drawn from the first 160 participants of the ongoing ImmuneRACE study and from about 1,200 subjects provided by 6 global collaborators. The prospective study material was composed of cDNA or gDNA derived from T cells, B-cell-depleted T cells, or PBMCs. The repertoires were released in a freely available public database meant as a resource for research on the immune response to SARS-CoV-2. Here is what the overall study found, with its caveats: The amount of clinical and demographic metadata varied by source and participant and was provided uncurated.

The cysteine opens and the phenylalanine closes a CDR3 of 12 amino acids. Only the CDR3 DNA is retained, 36 bases long and in frame from the first base. CDR1 and CDR2, per the germline V gene (reference sequence), are GTSNPN and SVGIG. The germline V and J ends show losses of 4 bases and 4 bases respectively, and no gene match explains 3 bases of the junction. The immunoSEQ Assay, a bias-controlled multiplex PCR, was used to amplify TCRbeta CDR3 regions from genomic DNA. In the authors' own workflow: The number of nucleated cells in each sample was estimated by amplification of reference gene primers within the assay. To quantify the absolute abundance of each unique TCRbeta CDR3 rearrangement, sequence reads were collapsed and filtered. For each sample, productive Simpson clonality was calculated as the square root of Simpson's diversity index over productive rearrangements. Drawn from immuneACCESS, this table holds only the in-frame rearrangements with V and J called that TCRdb kept. Clones are partly lost; checked studies trace under half to an unresolved V gene and leave the rest unexplained. V, J and clone size reflect that table, while D and trimming were determined from the DNA. The sample table holds roughly 160,000 clones, of which 84% were seen once. The ten largest clones add up to approximately 2.6% of the sample.

In Seattle, one collaborating source enrolled patients while the infection was active and tracked those patients longitudinally over the course of disease. The collaborating institutions used their own protocols to collect whole blood in K2EDTA tubes. Collaborator samples were shipped for TCRbeta analysis as frozen whole blood, isolated PBMCs, or DNA extracted from either sample type. Note on this clone: It has no known antigen specificity. No clone much larger than this one lies a single base away; base qualities are absent.

The V and J genes are TRBV30 and TRBJ1-1; TRBD1 agrees with 7 junctional bases. The material sequenced was peripheral blood. This clonotype originated in a woman aged 80 or over with COVID-19, enrolled during active disease. The DNA sequence is as follows: TGTGCCTGGAAGGGGGCCGGCACTGAAGCTTTCTTT. Its protein is CAWKGAGTEAFF.